The subject of this entry is one TCR beta chain. The data originate from a study of blood T cell repertoires in COVID-19. Study-level information: The analysed material was cDNA or gDNA that came from T cells, B-cell-depleted T cells, or PBMCs.

The CDR3 has 15 residues. The germline V gene has CDR1 MNHEY and CDR2 SMNVEV (reference sequence). The trim removed 7 bases at V and 4 bases at J, leaving 7 bases unmatched. In the study's own analysis: Cell counts per sample came from amplifying reference gene primers. Sequenced by immunoSEQ multiplex PCR; TCRdb stores in-frame clones only, minus some. The DNA was the basis for D and trimming; V, J and clone size are from that table. The sample records approximately 230,000 clones, 70% to 90% being singletons. Specimen: peripheral blood. The chain is built from TRBV27 and TRBJ2-1, with 10 bases fitting TRBD2. The sequence came from a man between 18 and 35 years old with active or convalescent COVID-19. The CDR3 region has the DNA TGTGCCAGCAACGTAGCGGGAGGTTCTTACAATGAGCAGTTCTTC. Translated: CASNVAGGSYNEQFF.